The rows below give T cell receptor beta chains drawn from one sample of a study of blood T cells in healthy people across ages. TCRdb used MiXCR to reprocess the 5' RACE reads, holding one entry per CDR3 protein. This sample carries 1.5 million to 2 million distinct CDR3 sequences, roughly 28% of them seen once, and the ten largest clones take over 7%. Source material: blood. These receptor sequences come from a young woman in good health. Each CDR3 is given with its conserved first and last residue. A D gene is named only where the DNA matches it firmly. The size of a clone is reported for some rows only, either as once, few or many, or as a class for expanded clones.

j_call | v_call | clone_size | d_call | cdr3_aa | cdr3_nt
TRBJ2-4 | TRBV11-2 | . | TRBD2 | CASSLGSSGRSKNIQYF | TGTGCCAGCAGCTTAGGGTCTAGCGGGAGATCCAAAAACATTCAGTACTTC
TRBJ1-4 | TRBV6-5 | . | . | CASKAGWETNEKLFF | TGTGCCAGCAAGGCAGGGTGGGAAACTAATGAAAAACTGTTTTTT
TRBJ2-1 | TRBV7-3 | few | TRBD1 | CASSSSGTGANEQFF | TGTGCCAGCAGCTCTTCCGGGACAGGGGCCAATGAGCAGTTCTTC
TRBJ1-1 | TRBV4-2 | . | . | CASSQDYENTEAFF | TGTGCCAGCAGCCAAGATTATGAAAACACTGAAGCTTTCTTT
TRBJ1-1 | TRBV20-1 | . | . | CSATTIGTEAFF | TGCAGTGCAACGACCATCGGCACTGAAGCTTTCTTT
TRBJ2-7 | TRBV14 | few | TRBD1 | CASSQGRGSCEQYF | TGTGCCAGCAGCCAAGGCAGGGGGTCCTGCGAGCAGTACTTC
TRBJ2-1 | TRBV24-1 | many | TRBD1 | CATSDRDRSSYNEQFF | TGTGCCACCAGTGATCGGGACAGGAGCTCCTACAATGAGCAGTTCTTC
TRBJ2-5 | TRBV5-1 | few | . | CASSAHPDQETQYF | TGCGCCAGCAGCGCTCATCCCGACCAAGAGACCCAGTACTTC
TRBJ2-1 | TRBV5-5 | . | TRBD2 | CASSFGGGNNEQFF | TGTGCCAGCAGCTTTGGGGGGGGGAACAATGAGCAGTTCTTC
TRBJ2-4 | TRBV12-3/TRBV12-4 | . | TRBD1 | CASSLSPNDRAQYF | TGTGCCAGCAGTTTGTCCCCCAATGACAGGGCACAGTACTTC
TRBJ2-1 | TRBV5-5 | few | . | CASSLGAASSYNEQFF | TGTGCCAGCAGCTTAGGAGCGGCGAGCTCCTACAATGAGCAGTTCTTC